The rows below give T cell receptor beta chains drawn from one sample of a study of T cells after yellow fever vaccination. TCRdb used MiXCR to reprocess the 5' RACE reads, holding one entry per CDR3 protein. The data show some 260,000 distinct CDR3 sequences, around 4.9% seen once. The sequencing here drew on CD4+ T cells sorted from PBMCs, taken on the day of the yellow fever booster vaccination. Receptors were obtained from a young man who received the YFV17D yellow fever vaccine. CDR3s include the opening cysteine and the closing phenylalanine or tryptophan. D genes are given only for firm matches.

CDR3: CASSLRVFGNTIYF
J: TRBJ1-3
D: .
V: TRBV7-2

CDR3: CASSPGTVLIETQYF
J: TRBJ2-5
D: TRBD1
V: TRBV7-2

CDR3: CASSHRGGNTEAFF
J: TRBJ1-1
D: .
V: TRBV12-3/TRBV12-4

CDR3: CASSLQRLSTEAFF
J: TRBJ1-1
D: .
V: TRBV12-3/TRBV12-4

CDR3: CASSLTSVAGANVLTF
J: TRBJ2-6
D: .
V: TRBV7-3

CDR3: CASSYRGRVTGELFF
J: TRBJ2-2
D: TRBD1
V: TRBV6-5

CDR3: CASNLGGGTGELFF
J: TRBJ2-2
D: TRBD2
V: TRBV7-2

CDR3: CASSYRRARTEAFF
J: TRBJ1-1
D: .
V: TRBV6-5

CDR3: CASSLRTASNTGELFF
J: TRBJ2-2
D: .
V: TRBV2

CDR3: CSASGRVNEQFF
J: TRBJ2-1
D: TRBD2
V: TRBV20-1

CDR3: CASSFLDSGNTIYF
J: TRBJ1-3
D: .
V: TRBV12-3/TRBV12-4